One T cell receptor (beta chain) is described in this entry. The antigen remains undetermined. The sample originates from a study of cytomegalovirus exposure and HLA in healthy donors. Researchers ran the PCR with 60 Vbeta and 13 Jbeta primers. Assay used: immunoSEQ multiplex PCR; TCRdb lists only in-frame clones, some missing. The listing contains some 150,000 clones. Study results and limitations: It was likely that a cluster of highly shared sequence variants was a sequencing artifact. Across HLA loci, a later analysis found differing TCR association rates, with DRB1 most and HLA-C fewest.

From germline, CDR1 is SGDLS and CDR2 YYNGEE. The V and J ends lost 0 bases and 3 bases, in that order; junction bases with no gene match: 5. The CDR3 has 16 residues. This clonotype was obtained from a woman younger than 35 in good health and CMV-seronegative. The V call is TRBV9, the J call TRBJ2-3; TRBD2 matches at 9 bases. What was sequenced was PBMCs. The CDR3 bases are TGTGCCAGCAGCGTAGCGGGTAGCGGGAGAACAGATACGCAGTATTTT. This translates into CASSVAGSGRTDTQYF.